This T cell receptor (beta chain) was observed in a study of CD8 T cells in ankylosing spondylitis. Quantitative 5'-RACE with molecular barcodes produced the TCR beta libraries. TCRdb processed the 5' RACE reads anew with MiXCR; each CDR3 protein has one entry. This sample has 50,000 to 65,000 distinct CDR3 sequences, with 7.4% found just once. The TCR was taken from a female donor with ankylosing spondylitis or in good health (not recorded which). The sample consisted of blood, either unsorted or a sorted T cell fraction (not recorded which).

CDR3 sequence (DNA): TGTGCCAGCAGCGCGGACAGCGACTATGGCTACACCTTC. Its protein is CASSADSDYGYTF. The chain uses TRBV7-8 and TRBJ1-2, with D possibly TRBD1 on 6 matching bases. V was clipped by 5 bases and J by 3 bases, with 10 bases between them. Germline values: CDR1 SGHVS, CDR2 FQNEAQ. The CDR3 length is 13 residues.